The next 9 T cell receptor beta chains were all read from a single sample in a study of blood T cell repertoires in COVID-19. Profiled with immunoSEQ multiplex PCR; TCRdb holds only in-frame clones, not every one. This sample has about 190,000 clones, with 70% to 90% found just once. Sequenced: peripheral blood. Receptors were obtained from a middle-aged woman who had recovered from COVID-19.

This clone appeared a single time. This rearrangement joins TRBV19 to TRBJ2-3; TRBD2 aligns across 9 bases. The CDR3 is made up of 17 amino acids. Trimming at V came to 0 bases and at J to 5 bases, leaving 9 bases not matched to a gene. The germline gives CDR1 LNHDA, CDR2 SQIVND (reference sequence). The CDR3 DNA reads TGTGCCAGTAGTATAGATCTACCTAGCGGGACGGGAGATACGCAGTATTTT. It encodes CASSIDLPSGTGDTQYF.

The chain recombines TRBV4-2 with TRBJ2-1; 13 bases fit TRBD2. V gave up 4 bases and J gave up 9 bases; unmatched junction bases: 12. The CDR3 extends over 17 amino acids. Germline V lookup: CDR1 LGHNA, CDR2 YNFKEQ. The CDR3 here is CASSLTQPGLAGSEQFF. Written as DNA, the CDR3 is TGTGCCAGCAGCCTGACTCAACCGGGACTAGCGGGATCTGAGCAGTTCTTC.

The chain is built from TRBV7-9 and TRBJ1-5, with D possibly being TRBD1 (6 bases). The CDR3 runs to 15 residues. Per germline, CDR1 SEHNR and CDR2 FQNEAQ (reference sequence). V was shortened by 5 bases and J by 0 bases, with 11 bases between the two germline ends. The CDR3 region has the DNA TGTGCCAGCAGCCCTACAGGGCATAGCAATCAGCCCCAGCATTTT. This gives the protein CASSPTGHSNQPQHF. Supplemented by reference TRBV7-9 and TRBJ1-5, the full variable domain reads DTGVSQNPRHKITKRGQNVTFRCDPISEHNRLYWYRQTLGQGPEFLTYFQNEAQLEKSRLLSDRFSAERPKGSFSTLEIQRTEQGDSAMYLCASSPTGHSNQPQHFGDGTRLSIL.

The rearrangement uses TRBV10-1 and TRBJ2-7; D is possibly TRBD1 (5 bases). Trimming left V 6 bases short and J 13 bases short, with 16 bases between. Germline V gene data show CDR1 as WNHNN and CDR2 as SYGVQD (reference sequence). The CDR3 is 11 amino acids. The CDR3 sequence is CASRDKQGIYF. The CDR3 nucleotides read TGCGCCAGCAGAGATAAGCAGGGAATCTACTTC.

DNA for the CDR3: TGTGCCAGCAGCTCTCTAGCGGAGCAGTTCTTC. It is translated as CASSSLAEQFF. The chain is built from TRBV5-8 and TRBJ2-1; possibly TRBD2 for D (6 bases). V shed 3 bases and J shed 10 bases, with 8 bases lying between them. Germline V lookup: CDR1 SGHTS, CDR2 YDEGEE. The CDR3 spans 11 residues.

The chain couples TRBV18 to TRBJ2-1; 12 bases are a match to TRBD2. The CDR3 length is 15 residues. Looked up from germline, CDR1 is KGHSH and CDR2 is LQKENI. With 6 bases clipped from V and 5 bases from J, the junction kept 5 bases outside the gene matches. CDR3 coding DNA: TGTGCCAGCTCCCTCCTAGCGGGAGGGGACAATGAGCAGTTCTTC. Its translation is CASSLLAGGDNEQFF.

V usage is TRBV5-1 and J usage is TRBJ2-7; TRBD2 matches 7 bases. J was trimmed by 6 bases and V by 7 bases; bases with no gene match: 7. The CDR3 extends over 12 amino acids. Germline loops: CDR1 SGHRS, CDR2 YFSETQ. The DNA of the CDR3 is TGCGCCAGCTACGTAACGGGGGGCGAGCAGTACTTC. This encodes CASYVTGGEQYF.

This clone has a single count. The chain is built from TRBV28 and TRBJ1-3; a weak D match, TRBD1 (6 bases). The CDR3 is 14 amino acids. Germline lookup yields CDR1 MDHEN and CDR2 SYDVKM. Deletions cut 4 bases from V and 15 bases from J, with 22 bases between. The CDR3 DNA is TGTGCCAGCAGTTCACCGGACAGCCCCCTTTTCCGATATTTT. Protein sequence: CASSSPDSPLFRYF.

The chain couples TRBV28 to TRBJ1-3; 9 nucleotides agree with TRBD1. Trimming cost V 9 bases and J 6 bases; bases outside gene matches: 6. The CDR3 is made up of 13 amino acids. CDR1 and CDR2 (germline): MDHEN, SYDVKM. This chain's CDR3 is CASIQGAENTIYF. CDR3 DNA: TGTGCCAGTATACAGGGGGCCGAAAACACCATATATTTT.